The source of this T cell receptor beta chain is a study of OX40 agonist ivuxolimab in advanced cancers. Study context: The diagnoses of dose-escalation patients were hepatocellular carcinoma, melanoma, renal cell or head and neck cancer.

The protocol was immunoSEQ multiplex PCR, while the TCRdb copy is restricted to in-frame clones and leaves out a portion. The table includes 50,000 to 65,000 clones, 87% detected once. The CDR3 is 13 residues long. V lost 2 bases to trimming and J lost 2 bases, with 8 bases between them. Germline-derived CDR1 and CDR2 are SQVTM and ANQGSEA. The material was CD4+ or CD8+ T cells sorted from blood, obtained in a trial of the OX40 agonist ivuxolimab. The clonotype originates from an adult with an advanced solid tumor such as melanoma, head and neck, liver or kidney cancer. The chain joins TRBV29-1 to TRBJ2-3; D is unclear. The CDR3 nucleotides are TGCAGCGTTGAAATAAGGGTCACAGATACGCAGTATTTT. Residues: CSVEIRVTDTQYF.